The 32 T cell receptor beta chains below all came from one sample that was sequenced in a study of blood T cell repertoires in COVID-19. Sequencing was performed with immunoSEQ multiplex PCR; in TCRdb, only in-frame clones are kept and a portion is missing. Of a few hundred thousand clones in the sample, around 90% were seen once. The specimen sequenced was peripheral blood. These receptors came from a woman aged 25-40 years with acute or convalescent COVID-19.

The J gene is TRBJ2-7, the V gene TRBV5-1; 7 nucleotides match TRBD2. Looked up from germline, CDR1 is SGHRS and CDR2 is YFSETQ. The junction had 5 bases not matched to a gene; V was cut back by 0 bases and J by 5 bases. This CDR3 is 14 amino acids long. The CDR3 DNA is TGCGCCAGCAGCTTGGCCCCGGGGGGTCACGAGCAGTACTTC. Translation: CASSLAPGGHEQYF.

V and J are TRBV30 and TRBJ2-7; 8 bases agree with TRBD1. Trimming at V came to 5 bases and at J to 4 bases, leaving 7 bases not matched to a gene. The CDR3 consists of 13 residues. Looked up from germline, CDR1 is GTSNPN and CDR2 is SVGIG (reference sequence). The CDR3 sequence: CAWVDRVRYEQYF. The CDR3 DNA reads TGTGCCTGGGTGGACAGGGTCAGGTACGAGCAGTACTTC.

This sequence joins TRBV9 and TRBJ1-2; 7 nucleotides align to TRBD1. There are 13 residues in the CDR3. V shed 7 bases, J shed 3 bases, and the junction held 6 bases outside the gene matches. From germline, CDR1 is SGDLS and CDR2 YYNGEE. The CDR3 DNA sequence: TGTGCCAGCCTTTTGGGGACAGACTATGGCTACACCTTC. Protein product: CASLLGTDYGYTF.

The chain combines TRBV18 with TRBJ1-5, with 7 bases aligning to TRBD1. Trimming removed 6 bases from V and 2 bases from J; junction bases left unmatched: 4. The CDR3 covers 14 residues. Looked up from germline, CDR1 is KGHSH and CDR2 is LQKENI. CDR3 coding DNA: TGTGCCAGCTCGTCCGGGACAGGCAATCAGCCCCAGCATTTT. Protein: CASSSGTGNQPQHF.

This clone was detected once. V gene TRBV6-2 or TRBV6-3 combines with J gene TRBJ1-4; D gene ambiguous. The V and J ends lost 4 bases and 0 bases respectively, with 12 bases between them. Germline assignment: CDR1 MNHEY and CDR2 SVGEGT. The CDR3 spans 16 residues. The CDR3 bases are TGTGCCAGCAGTTCCCCGAGGAGGGCAACTAATGAAAAACTGTTTTTT. Protein product: CASSSPRRATNEKLFF.

This clone was seen once. The gene calls are TRBV4-3 and TRBJ2-4; 9 nucleotides agree with TRBD1. This CDR3 has 16 amino acids. J gave up 8 bases and V 0 bases, and 8 bases lay outside the gene matches. The germline V gene has CDR1 LGHNA and CDR2 YSLEER. The CDR3 nucleotides read TGCGCCAGCAGCCAAGATGGGGGGACAGGGAGTCACATTCAGTACTTC. Its translation is CASSQDGGTGSHIQYF.

This chain links TRBV11-3 with TRBJ1-1; 11 bases are a match to TRBD1. The CDR3 is 14 residues long. Germline V gives CDR1 SGHNT, CDR2 YENEEA. Trimming cost V 5 bases and J 7 bases; bases outside gene matches: 6. CDR3 loop: CASSKDRGRLEAFF. CDR3 sequence (DNA): TGTGCCAGCAGCAAGGACAGGGGGCGGCTTGAAGCTTTCTTT. The variable domain in full, with the rest retrieved from reference TRBV11-3 and TRBJ1-1, is EAGVVQSPRYKIIEKKQPVAFWCNPISGHNTLYWYLQNLGQGPELLIRYENEEAVDDSQLPKDRFSAERLKGVDSTLKIQPAELGDSAVYLCASSKDRGRLEAFFGQGTRLTVV.

The chain links TRBV27 to TRBJ2-1; TRBD2 is a possible D gene (7 bases). This CDR3 has 15 amino acids. With 7 bases removed from V and 4 bases from J, the gap between germline ends came to 17 bases. Germline V gene data show CDR1 as MNHEY and CDR2 as SMNVEV (reference sequence). The CDR3 sequence: CASKGGDEGYNEQFF. CDR3 DNA: TGTGCCAGCAAGGGGGGGGACGAAGGGTACAATGAGCAGTTCTTC.

The CDR3 bases are TGTGCCAGCAGCTTAGTTGCCAGATCTAGCACAGATACGCAGTATTTT. It is translated as CASSLVARSSTDTQYF. The V gene is TRBV7-2, the J gene TRBJ2-3; D uncertain. With 1 base removed from V and 0 bases from J, the gap between germline ends came to 11 bases. The CDR3 length is 16 residues. Germline CDR1 and CDR2: SGHTA and FQGNSA.

The rearrangement links TRBV5-6 to TRBJ1-6, with TRBD1 as a possible D gene (5 bases). The CDR3 is made up of 16 amino acids. Germline assignment: CDR1 SGHDT and CDR2 YYEEEE. The V end lost 0 bases, the J end lost 7 bases, and 14 bases lay between the germline ends. CDR3 sequence: CASSLATVVRNSPLHF. DNA for the CDR3: TGTGCCAGCAGCTTGGCGACAGTGGTCCGGAATTCACCCCTCCACTTT.

The chain has TRBV9 and TRBJ1-6; D perhaps matches TRBD1 (6 bases). This CDR3 region has 16 residues. Trimming removed 4 bases from V and 0 bases from J, with 11 bases in between. Per germline, CDR1 SGDLS and CDR2 YYNGEE. CDR3 bases: TGTGCCAGCAGCAAGGGGGGGCTCTCCTATAATTCACCCCTCCACTTT. This encodes CASSKGGLSYNSPLHF.

The chain is built from TRBV7-2 and TRBJ2-7, with D tentatively TRBD1 (5 bases). The germline gives CDR1 SGHTA, CDR2 FQGNSA. V lost 1 base and J 3 bases, leaving 7 bases between the germline ends. The CDR3 consists of 13 residues. For the CDR3, the DNA is TGTGCCAGCAGCTTAGGACAGTACTACGAGCAGTACTTC. It specifies CASSLGQYYEQYF. The full variable domain, completed using reference TRBV7-2 and TRBJ2-7, is GAGVSQSPSNKVTEKGKDVELRCDPISGHTALYWYRQSLGQGLEFLIYFQGNSAPDKSGLPSDRFSAERTGGSVSTLTIQRTQQEDSAVYLCASSLGQYYEQYFGPGTRLTVT.

This clone was seen a few times. The chain carries TRBV6-1 and TRBJ1-1, with D unclear. The germline gives CDR1 MNHNS, CDR2 SASEGT. V was shortened by 3 bases and J by 0 bases, with 5 bases between the two germline ends. There are 13 residues in the CDR3. The CDR3 spells CASSDHLNTEAFF. CDR3 in DNA: TGTGCCAGCAGTGATCACTTGAACACTGAAGCTTTCTTT.

This clone was detected once. This sequence joins TRBV5-1 and TRBJ2-3, with 9 positions matching TRBD2. CDR1 and CDR2 (germline): SGHRS, YFSETQ. The V segment lost 5 bases and the J segment 1 base; nucleotides outside the gene matches: 5. This CDR3 spans 15 amino acids. The DNA for the CDR3 is TGCGCCAGCAGAACTAGCGGGCACGGCACAGATACGCAGTATTTT. Amino acid sequence: CASRTSGHGTDTQYF.

The chain has TRBV18 and TRBJ2-7, with D maybe TRBD1 (7 bases). V was pared by 3 bases and J by 4 bases, with 16 bases between. The CDR3 totals 15 residues. Germline V lookup: CDR1 KGHSH, CDR2 LQKENI. The CDR3 loop reads CASSPQGGGPYEQYF. Written as DNA, the CDR3 is TGTGCCAGCTCACCCCAGGGGGGAGGCCCTTACGAGCAGTACTTC. Full variable domain (remainder filled in from reference TRBV18 and TRBJ2-7): NAGVMQNPRHLVRRRGQEARLRCSPMKGHSHVYWYRQLPEEGLKFMVYLQKENIIDESGMPKERFSAEFPKEGPSILRIQQVVRGDSAAYFCASSPQGGGPYEQYFGPGTRLTVT.

The chain uses TRBV15 and TRBJ2-3, with D possibly TRBD1 on 6 matching bases. The V gene lost 2 bases and the J gene lost 0 bases, with 9 bases spanning the gap. The length of the CDR3 is 15 residues. The V gene's germline CDR1 is LNHNV and CDR2 YYDKDF (reference sequence). The CDR3 DNA reads as TGTGCCACCAGCAGAACAGGGCCCAGCACAGATACGCAGTATTTT. It encodes CATSRTGPSTDTQYF.

The V gene is TRBV19, the J gene TRBJ2-7; TRBD2 might be the D (6 bases). V gave up 5 bases and J gave up 5 bases, with 13 bases separating them. Per germline, CDR1 LNHDA and CDR2 SQIVND (reference sequence). CDR3 length: 13 residues. Here the CDR3 DNA reads TGTGCCAGTAGTGTGTCGACTAGTCACGAGCAGTACTTC. This gives the protein CASSVSTSHEQYF.

The chain carries TRBV9 and TRBJ2-3; D is uncertain. The CDR3 is made up of 13 amino acids. Germline lookup yields CDR1 SGDLS and CDR2 YYNGEE. Trimming removed 1 base from V and 2 bases from J, with 5 bases in between. The CDR3 bases are TGTGCCAGCAGCGTACTTCTCACAGATACGCAGTATTTT. Translating it yields CASSVLLTDTQYF.

The chain recombines TRBV15 with TRBJ2-5, with 8 bases identical to TRBD1. This CDR3 is 15 amino acids long. V was pared by 1 base and J by 4 bases, with 5 bases of the junction left unmatched. Germline-derived CDR1 and CDR2 are LNHNV and YYDKDF (reference sequence). The chain's CDR3 is CATSRGAGGPETQYF. The DNA of the CDR3 is TGTGCCACCAGCAGAGGGGCAGGGGGCCCAGAGACCCAGTACTTC.

The rearrangement joins TRBV6-1 to TRBJ1-5, with TRBD1 matching over 7 bases. Germline CDR1 MNHNS, CDR2 SASEGT. The CDR3 covers 14 residues. The V segment lost 10 bases and the J segment 3 bases; nucleotides outside the gene matches: 9. CDR3 sequence reads: CATARDRANQPQHF. The CDR3 DNA reads as TGTGCCACCGCCCGCGACAGGGCCAATCAGCCCCAGCATTTT.

The V and J genes are TRBV20-1 and TRBJ2-7, with 8 bases identical to TRBD2. Germline assignment: CDR1 DFQATT and CDR2 SNEGSKA (reference sequence). The CDR3 sequence is 11 residues long. The J segment lost 4 bases and the V segment lost 8 bases, leaving 4 bases of the junction unmatched. CDR3 residues: CSLAGPYEQYF. In DNA form, the CDR3 reads TGCAGTCTAGCGGGCCCATACGAGCAGTACTTC.

The chain combines TRBV11-3 with TRBJ1-2; TRBD1 agrees at 11 bases. Germline loops: CDR1 SGHNT, CDR2 YENEEA. After removal of 1 base from V and 5 bases from J, the junction contained 6 bases not matched to a gene. The CDR3 covers 16 residues. The CDR3 is CASSLGGQGAWYGYTF. As DNA, the CDR3 is TGTGCCAGCAGCTTAGGCGGACAGGGGGCATGGTATGGCTACACCTTC. Based on the CDR3 plus reference TRBV11-3 and TRBJ1-2, the full variable domain is EAGVVQSPRYKIIEKKQPVAFWCNPISGHNTLYWYLQNLGQGPELLIRYENEEAVDDSQLPKDRFSAERLKGVDSTLKIQPAELGDSAVYLCASSLGGQGAWYGYTFGSGTRLTVV.

This chain joins TRBV9 and TRBJ1-4; 10 positions agree with TRBD1. There are 15 residues in the CDR3. Germline loops: CDR1 SGDLS, CDR2 YYNGEE. Unmatched junction bases numbered 3, after V lost 0 bases and J lost 7 bases. DNA of the CDR3: TGTGCCAGCAGCGTAGCTGGGACAGGGGCTGAAAAACTGTTTTTT. Translated, it gives CASSVAGTGAEKLFF.

The chain carries TRBV7-2 and TRBJ2-2, with 8 bases lining up with TRBD2. CDR3 length: 15 amino acids. The V segment lost 2 bases and the J segment 7 bases; nucleotides outside the gene matches: 6. The germline gives CDR1 SGHTA, CDR2 FQGNSA. CDR3 bases: TGTGCCAGCAGCTTAAGCGGGAGAGAGCTCGGGGAGCTGTTTTTT. The encoded protein is CASSLSGRELGELFF. The whole variable domain, remainder taken from reference TRBV7-2 and TRBJ2-2, is GAGVSQSPSNKVTEKGKDVELRCDPISGHTALYWYRQSLGQGLEFLIYFQGNSAPDKSGLPSDRFSAERTGGSVSTLTIQRTQQEDSAVYLCASSLSGRELGELFFGEGSRLTVL.

The chain is built from TRBV10-3 and TRBJ2-3, with 7 nucleotides matching TRBD2. The CDR3 is made up of 16 amino acids. Germline V lookup: CDR1 ENHRY, CDR2 SYGVKD. V trimming: 2 bases; J trimming: 0 bases; junction bases outside the gene matches: 5. The CDR3 sequence: CAISEGREVSTDTQYF. CDR3 nucleotides: TGTGCCATCAGTGAGGGTCGGGAGGTTAGCACAGATACGCAGTATTTT.

The rearrangement joins TRBV4-1 to TRBJ2-1; 11 bases are a match to TRBD2. V dropped 1 base and J dropped 9; count of bases not matched to a gene: 5. This CDR3 contains 15 residues. Per the germline V gene, CDR1 is MGHRA and CDR2 is YSYEKL. The CDR3 coding sequence is TGCGCCAGCAGCCAAGTAACTAGCGGGAGTAGTGAGCAGTTCTTC. It encodes CASSQVTSGSSEQFF.

The chain links TRBV5-1 to TRBJ1-6, with 9 bases lining up with TRBD1. The V gene end was trimmed by 2 bases and the J gene end by 4 bases; junction bases not matched to a gene: 4. CDR1 is SGHRS, CDR2 YFSETQ, per germline. The CDR3 sequence is 16 residues long. The CDR3 nucleotides read TGCGCCAGCAGCTTCACAGGGGGCGAGTATAATTCACCCCTCCACTTT. Amino acid sequence: CASSFTGGEYNSPLHF.

This clone appeared a single time. V gene TRBV15 combines with J gene TRBJ2-1, with a weak D call TRBD2 (5 bases). The CDR3 spans 13 residues. V was cut by 1 base and J by 6 bases, with 7 bases left in between. CDR1 and CDR2 from the germline V gene are LNHNV and YYDKDF (reference sequence). The CDR3 sequence is CATSRGLPNEQFF. The CDR3, as DNA: TGTGCCACCAGCAGAGGACTACCCAATGAGCAGTTCTTC.

This clone was seen more than once but under ten times. The rearrangement links TRBV7-3 to TRBJ1-6, with 9 bases that match TRBD1. After removal of 4 bases from V and 9 bases from J, the junction contained 7 bases not matched to a gene. CDR1 SGHTA and CDR2 FQGTGA come from the germline V gene. The CDR3 is 15 amino acids. CDR3 coding DNA: TGTGCCAGCAGCTCTGAAGGGACAGGGACTTCACCCCTCCACTTT. Translated, it gives CASSSEGTGTSPLHF.

This clone is a singleton in its sample. This CDR3 is CASSPRQGNFSPLHF. CDR3 bases: TGTGCCAGCAGTCCTCGACAGGGGAATTTTTCACCCCTCCACTTT. The chain recombines TRBV6-6 with TRBJ1-6, with 8 nucleotides matching TRBD1. This CDR3 is built from 15 residues. The germline V gene has CDR1 MNHNY and CDR2 SVGAGI (reference sequence). J gave up 9 bases and V 5 bases, and 9 bases lay outside the gene matches.

The chain couples TRBV6-4 to TRBJ2-1, with TRBD2 identical over 8 bases. The CDR3 loop spans 16 amino acids. V shed 0 bases and J 3 bases; nucleotides not matched to a gene: 4. Germline CDR1 and CDR2: MRHNA and SNTAGT. The CDR3 coding sequence is TGTGCCAGCAGTGACTCGGCGGGAGGAGGCTACAATGAGCAGTTCTTC. It specifies CASSDSAGGGYNEQFF.

The chain recombines TRBV7-3 with TRBJ2-2; D is unresolved. Trimming shortened V by 6 bases and J by 6 bases, and 5 bases separated the two germline ends. The length of the CDR3 is 11 residues. CDR1 SGHTA and CDR2 FQGTGA come from the germline V gene. The DNA of the CDR3 is TGTGCCAGCAGACAAGCCGGGGAGCTGTTTTTT. It encodes CASRQAGELFF.